What follows are 5 T cell receptor beta chains derived from one specimen sequenced in a study of blood T cell repertoires in COVID-19. The table came from immunoSEQ multiplex PCR; TCRdb's copy has only in-frame clones and leaves some out. This table holds over 60,000 clones, roughly 91% found once. Material for sequencing was peripheral blood. Source of these receptors: a man between 50 and 59 years old with COVID-19, enrolled during active disease.

This chain joins TRBV6-5 and TRBJ2-5, with D possibly TRBD1 on 6 matching bases. This CDR3 region has 14 residues. CDR1 is MNHEY, CDR2 SVGAGI, per germline. Trimming removed 5 bases at V and 2 bases at J, with 12 bases between. The CDR3 sequence: CASSLGQPQETQYF. CDR3 in DNA: TGTGCCAGCAGTCTCGGACAGCCTCAAGAGACCCAGTACTTC.

The V and J genes are TRBV14 and TRBJ1-1; D is uncertain. Germline assignment: CDR1 SGHDN and CDR2 FVKESK. Trimming took off 10 bases at V and 6 bases at J, with 15 bases between the two ends. This CDR3 has 12 residues. This CDR3 reads CATFLRPPEAFF. DNA for the CDR3: TGTGCCACCTTTCTCCGTCCTCCTGAAGCTTTCTTT.

The rearrangement links TRBV19 to TRBJ2-7; 10 nucleotides align to TRBD2. Per germline, CDR1 LNHDA and CDR2 SQIVND (reference sequence). J gave up 3 bases and V 4 bases, and 12 bases lay outside the gene matches. This CDR3 has 17 amino acids. The CDR3 sequence is CASSKQGWASGSYEQYF. For the CDR3, the DNA is TGTGCCAGTAGTAAACAGGGTTGGGCTAGCGGGAGCTACGAGCAGTACTTC.

V is TRBV4-2 and J is TRBJ2-3; 7 bases fit TRBD1. The CDR3 is made up of 14 amino acids. Trimming removed 5 bases from V and 5 bases from J; junction bases left unmatched: 7. From germline, CDR1 is LGHNA and CDR2 YNFKEQ. The DNA for the CDR3 is TGTGCCAGCAGCGGTCCGGGACAGAGAGATACGCAGTATTTT. It translates to CASSGPGQRDTQYF.

The chain links TRBV5-6 to TRBJ2-5, with 7 bases lining up with TRBD2. J was trimmed by 1 base and V by 0 bases; bases with no gene match: 6. This CDR3 comprises 16 residues. Per the germline V gene, CDR1 is SGHDT and CDR2 is YYEEEE. The CDR3 sequence is CASSLGPGGIQETQYF. The DNA for the CDR3 is TGTGCCAGCAGCTTGGGCCCGGGAGGTATCCAAGAGACCCAGTACTTC.